This T cell receptor (beta chain) stems from a study of T cell changes during pregnancy in multiple sclerosis. V lost 5 bases and J 5 bases, leaving 10 bases between the germline ends. Germline CDR1 and CDR2: GTSNPN and SVGIG (reference sequence). CDR3 length: 13 amino acids. The protocol was immunoSEQ multiplex PCR, while the TCRdb copy is restricted to in-frame clones and leaves out a portion. The table includes about 44,000 clones, roughly 92% detected once. The sample consisted of CD4+ T cells from peripheral blood mononuclear cells, taken in the first trimester of pregnancy. The gene calls are TRBV30 and TRBJ1-6; D uncertain. This receptor was taken from a female donor with multiple sclerosis, enrolled in a pregnancy study. CDR3: CAWDGRNNSPLHF. CDR3 nucleotides: TGTGCCTGGGATGGGAGAAATAATTCACCCCTCCACTTT.